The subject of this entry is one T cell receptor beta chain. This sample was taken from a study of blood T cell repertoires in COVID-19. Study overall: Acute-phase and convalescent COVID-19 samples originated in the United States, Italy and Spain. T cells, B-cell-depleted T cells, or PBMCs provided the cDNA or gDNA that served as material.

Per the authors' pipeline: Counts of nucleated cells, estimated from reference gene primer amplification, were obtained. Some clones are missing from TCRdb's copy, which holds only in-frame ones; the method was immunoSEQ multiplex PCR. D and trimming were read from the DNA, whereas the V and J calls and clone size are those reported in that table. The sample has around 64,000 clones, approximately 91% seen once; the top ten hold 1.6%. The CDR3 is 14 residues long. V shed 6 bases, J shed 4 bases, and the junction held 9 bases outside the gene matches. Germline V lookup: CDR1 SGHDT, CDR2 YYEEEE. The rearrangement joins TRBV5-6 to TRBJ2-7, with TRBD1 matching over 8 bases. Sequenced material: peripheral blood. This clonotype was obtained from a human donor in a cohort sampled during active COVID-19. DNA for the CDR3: TGTGCCAGCAAGCCGGCAGGGGGCGAGTACGAGCAGTACTTC. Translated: CASKPAGGEYEQYF.